Shown below are 5 T cell receptor beta chains from a single sample sequenced in a study of human T cells and chemical hapten exposure. TCRdb processed the RACE reads anew with MiXCR; each CDR3 protein has one entry. This sample has roughly 380,000 distinct CDR3 sequences, with roughly 4.8% found just once. Time point denoted: patch test 1, 2 weeks after DPC sensitization. The treatment denotes: therapeutic diphenylcyclopropenone sensitization with weekly scalp DPC. The specimen was whole blood, collected in connection with sensitization to the hapten diphenylcyclopropenone (DPC). The receptor set was obtained from a woman between 45 and 60 years old with alopecia areata. Some clones in this sample may be carry-over from other donors' samples.

The rearrangement uses TRBV5-4 and TRBJ2-3; D remains ambiguous. This CDR3 is 15 amino acids long. Looked up from germline, CDR1 is SGHNT and CDR2 is YYREEE (reference sequence). Trimming shortened V by 7 bases and J by 4 bases, and 19 bases separated the two germline ends. The CDR3 DNA reads as TGTGCCAGCCATATGCCGGGCCTTCCCCCAGATACGCAGTATTTT. The encoded protein is CASHMPGLPPDTQYF.

This clonotype was detected many times. This chain joins TRBV4-1 and TRBJ1-5, with TRBD1 identical over 8 bases. J lost 4 bases, V lost 4 bases, and 12 bases had no gene match. In germline, CDR1 is MGHRA, CDR2 YSYEKL. This CDR3 comprises 17 residues. The CDR3 DNA follows: TGCGCCAGCAGCCCGATCCACCCACAGGGGGTGAATCAGCCCCAGCATTTT. Translated, it gives CASSPIHPQGVNQPQHF.

This clonotype was seen repeatedly, ten times or more. The V call is TRBV15, the J call TRBJ2-3, with D possibly TRBD2 on 6 matching bases. Germline-derived CDR1 and CDR2 are LNHNV and YYDKDF (reference sequence). V gave up 0 bases and J gave up 3 bases, with 19 bases separating them. The CDR3 runs to 18 residues. CDR3 sequence reads: CATSRERREGVRTDTQYF. The CDR3 nucleotides read TGTGCCACCAGCAGAGAACGGAGGGAAGGAGTGCGGACAGATACGCAGTATTTT. Together with reference TRBV15 and TRBJ2-3, the CDR3 gives the full variable domain: DAMVIQNPRYQVTQFGKPVTLSCSQTLNHNVMYWYQQKSSQAPKLLFHYYDKDFNNEADTPDNFQSRRPNTSFCFLDIRSPGLGDTAMYLCATSRERREGVRTDTQYFGPGTRLTVL.

This clonotype occurred many times. The rearrangement links TRBV6-5 to TRBJ2-1; D is perhaps TRBD1 (5 bases). The CDR3 is made up of 14 amino acids. The germline V and J ends were trimmed by 3 bases and 2 bases, with 8 bases remaining between them. CDR1 is MNHEY and CDR2 is SVGAGI in the germline V gene. The CDR3 loop reads CASSYTGAYNEQFF. CDR3 DNA sequence: TGTGCCAGCAGTTATACAGGAGCCTACAATGAGCAGTTCTTC.

The rearrangement joins TRBV7-2 to TRBJ2-3; TRBD2 aligns across 7 bases. The CDR3 extends over 16 amino acids. Germline loops: CDR1 SGHTA, CDR2 FQGNSA. The J segment lost 4 bases and the V segment lost 1 base, leaving 8 bases of the junction unmatched. The CDR3 here is CASSLGGGRVSDTQYF. The CDR3 DNA follows: TGTGCCAGCAGCTTAGGGGGGGGACGAGTGTCAGATACGCAGTATTTT.